This T cell receptor beta chain was profiled in a study of OX40 agonist ivuxolimab in advanced cancers. On the study more broadly: Patients were infused with ivuxolimab every 2 weeks at 0.01 to 10 mg/kg.

Per germline, CDR1 SEHNR and CDR2 FQNEAQ (reference sequence). This CDR3 comprises 15 residues. Between the trimmed V and J ends, which lost 7 bases and 5 bases, there was a span of 20 bases. This clone came up once. TCRdb keeps only in-frame clones here, not all; method: immunoSEQ multiplex PCR. The sample yields 9,500 to 11,000 clones, about 77% seen once. The clonotype was recovered from an adult with an advanced solid tumor such as melanoma, head and neck, liver or kidney cancer. This specimen was CD4+ or CD8+ T cells sorted from blood, taken in a trial of the OX40 agonist ivuxolimab. The J gene is TRBJ1-1, the V gene TRBV7-9, with D tentatively TRBD1 (6 bases). The CDR3 nucleotides read TGTGCCAGCACCCCTCTGTGGGGGGCGCGGACTGAAGCTTTCTTT. Translating gives CASTPLWGARTEAFF.